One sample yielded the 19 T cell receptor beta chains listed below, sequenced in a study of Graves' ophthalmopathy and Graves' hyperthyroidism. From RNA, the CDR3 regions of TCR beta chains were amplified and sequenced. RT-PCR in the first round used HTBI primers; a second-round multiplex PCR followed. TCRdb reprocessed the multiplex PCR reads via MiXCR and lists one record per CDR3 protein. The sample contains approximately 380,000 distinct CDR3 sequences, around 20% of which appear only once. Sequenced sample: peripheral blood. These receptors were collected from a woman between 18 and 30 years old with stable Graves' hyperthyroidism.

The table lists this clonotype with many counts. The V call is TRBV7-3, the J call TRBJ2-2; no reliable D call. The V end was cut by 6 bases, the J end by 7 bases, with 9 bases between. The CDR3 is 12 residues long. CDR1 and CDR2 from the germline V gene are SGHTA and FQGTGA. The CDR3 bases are TGTGCCAGCAGTTTCGGACGCGGGGAGCTGTTTTTT. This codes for CASSFGRGELFF.

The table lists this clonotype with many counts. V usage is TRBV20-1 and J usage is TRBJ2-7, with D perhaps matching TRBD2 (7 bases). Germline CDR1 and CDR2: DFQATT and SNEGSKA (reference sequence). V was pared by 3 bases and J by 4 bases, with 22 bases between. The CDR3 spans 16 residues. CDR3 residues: CSASGPRGGGIYEQYF. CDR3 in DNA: TGCAGTGCTAGCGGTCCCAGGGGAGGGGGTATATACGAGCAGTACTTC.

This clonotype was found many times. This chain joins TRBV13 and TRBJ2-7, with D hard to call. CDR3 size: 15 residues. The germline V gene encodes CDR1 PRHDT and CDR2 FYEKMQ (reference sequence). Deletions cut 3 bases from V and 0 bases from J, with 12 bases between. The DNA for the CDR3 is TGTGCCAGCAGCTTGATGGGTCGACCCTCCTACGAGCAGTACTTC. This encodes CASSLMGRPSYEQYF.

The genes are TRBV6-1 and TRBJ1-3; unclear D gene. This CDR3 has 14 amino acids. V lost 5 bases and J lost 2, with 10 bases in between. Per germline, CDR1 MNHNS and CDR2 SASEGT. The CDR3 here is CASSPRQTGNTIYF. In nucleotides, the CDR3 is TGTGCCAGCAGTCCCCGCCAAACTGGAAACACCATATATTTT.

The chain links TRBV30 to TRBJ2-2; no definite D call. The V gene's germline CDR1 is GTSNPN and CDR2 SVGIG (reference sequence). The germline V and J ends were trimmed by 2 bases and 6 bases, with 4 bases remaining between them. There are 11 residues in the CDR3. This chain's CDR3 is CAWSPSGELFF. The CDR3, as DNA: TGTGCCTGGAGTCCCTCCGGGGAGCTGTTTTTT.

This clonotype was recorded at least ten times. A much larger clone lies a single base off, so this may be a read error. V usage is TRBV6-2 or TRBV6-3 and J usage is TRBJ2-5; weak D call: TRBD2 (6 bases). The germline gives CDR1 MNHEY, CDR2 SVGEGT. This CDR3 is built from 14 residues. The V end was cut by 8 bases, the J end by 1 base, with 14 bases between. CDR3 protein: CASVARDFQETQYF. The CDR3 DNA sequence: TGTGCCAGCGTAGCTAGGGACTTCCAAGAGACCCAGTACTTC.

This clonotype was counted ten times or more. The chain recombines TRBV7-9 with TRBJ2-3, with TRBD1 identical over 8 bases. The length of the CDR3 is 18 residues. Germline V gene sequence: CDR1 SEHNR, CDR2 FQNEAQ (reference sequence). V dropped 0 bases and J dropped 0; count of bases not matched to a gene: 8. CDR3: CASSLAGQVNPSTDTQYF. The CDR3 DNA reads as TGTGCCAGCAGCTTAGCGGGACAGGTGAATCCTAGCACAGATACGCAGTATTTT.

This CDR3 is CASSQGSTGYEQYF. In DNA, the CDR3 is TGTGCCAGCAGTCAGGGGTCTACCGGGTACGAGCAGTACTTC. This chain connects TRBV6-1 to TRBJ2-7; a possible D gene is TRBD1 (6 bases). The CDR3 extends over 14 amino acids. CDR1 MNHNS and CDR2 SASEGT come from the germline V gene. V gave up 5 bases and J gave up 4 bases, with 15 bases separating them.

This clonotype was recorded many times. In nucleotides, the CDR3 is TGCAGCGTGACTAGCGGGAGTGATACCGGGGAGCTGTTTTTT. This sequence encodes CSVTSGSDTGELFF. V gene TRBV29-1 combines with J gene TRBJ2-2; 12 bases align to TRBD2. J gave up 5 bases and V 6 bases, and 4 bases lay outside the gene matches. Looked up from germline, CDR1 is SQVTM and CDR2 is ANQGSEA. This CDR3 comprises 14 residues.

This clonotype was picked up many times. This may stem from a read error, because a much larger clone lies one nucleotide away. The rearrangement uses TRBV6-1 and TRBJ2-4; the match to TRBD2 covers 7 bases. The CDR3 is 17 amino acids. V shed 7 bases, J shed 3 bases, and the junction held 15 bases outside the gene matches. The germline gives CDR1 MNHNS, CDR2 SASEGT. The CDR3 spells CASMRLAGSLVKNIQYF. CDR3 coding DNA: TGTGCCAGCATGCGACTAGCCGGATCCCTAGTCAAAAACATTCAGTACTTC.

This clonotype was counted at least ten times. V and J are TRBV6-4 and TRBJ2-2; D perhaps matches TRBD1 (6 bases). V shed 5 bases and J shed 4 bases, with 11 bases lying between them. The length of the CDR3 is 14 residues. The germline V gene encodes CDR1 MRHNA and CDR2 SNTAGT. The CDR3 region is CASSQGRATGELFF. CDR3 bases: TGTGCCAGCAGTCAGGGGCGCGCCACCGGGGAGCTGTTTTTT.

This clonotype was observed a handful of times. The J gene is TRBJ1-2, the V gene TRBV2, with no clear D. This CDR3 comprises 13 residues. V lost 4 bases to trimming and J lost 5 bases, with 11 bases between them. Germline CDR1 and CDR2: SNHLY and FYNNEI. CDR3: CASSADGHYGYTF. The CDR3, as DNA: TGTGCCAGCAGTGCGGACGGGCATTATGGCTACACCTTC.

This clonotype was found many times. The CDR3 DNA reads TGTGCCAGCAGTTTTGTAAGCCAATCTGGGGCCAACGTCCTGACTTTC. The encoded protein is CASSFVSQSGANVLTF. V usage is TRBV28 and J usage is TRBJ2-6; D unclear. This CDR3 has 16 residues. Per the germline V gene, CDR1 is MDHEN and CDR2 is SYDVKM. V dropped 3 bases and J dropped 1 base, with 10 bases sitting between them.

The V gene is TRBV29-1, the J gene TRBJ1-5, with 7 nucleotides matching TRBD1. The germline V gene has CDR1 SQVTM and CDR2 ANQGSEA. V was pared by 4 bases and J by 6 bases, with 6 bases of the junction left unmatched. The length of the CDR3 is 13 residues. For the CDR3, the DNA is TGCAGCGTTGCAGGGAGACAGGGTCAGCCCCAGCATTTT. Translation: CSVAGRQGQPQHF. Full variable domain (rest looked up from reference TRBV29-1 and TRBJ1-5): SAVISQKPSRDICQRGTSLTIQCQVDSQVTMMFWYRQQPGQSLTLIATANQGSEATYESGFVIDKFPISRPNLTFSTLTVSNMSPEDSSIYLCSVAGRQGQPQHFGDGTRLSIL.

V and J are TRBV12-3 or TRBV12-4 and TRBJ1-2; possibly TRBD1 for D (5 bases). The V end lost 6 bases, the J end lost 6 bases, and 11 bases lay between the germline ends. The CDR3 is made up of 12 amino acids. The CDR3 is CASSAQGDGYTF. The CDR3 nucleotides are TGTGCCAGCAGCGCGCAGGGCGATGGCTACACCTTC.

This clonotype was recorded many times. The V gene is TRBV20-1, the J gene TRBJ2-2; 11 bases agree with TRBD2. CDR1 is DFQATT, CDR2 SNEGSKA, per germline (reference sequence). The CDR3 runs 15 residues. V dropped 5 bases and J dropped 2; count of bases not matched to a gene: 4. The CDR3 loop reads CSAPLAGGNTGELFF. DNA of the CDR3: TGCAGTGCTCCTCTAGCGGGAGGTAACACCGGGGAGCTGTTTTTT.

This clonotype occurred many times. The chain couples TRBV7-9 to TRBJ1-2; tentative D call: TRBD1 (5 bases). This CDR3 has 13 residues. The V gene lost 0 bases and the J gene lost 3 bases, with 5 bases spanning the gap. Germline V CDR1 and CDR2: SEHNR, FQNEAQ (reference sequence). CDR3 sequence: CASSLAQDYGYTF. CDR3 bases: TGTGCCAGCAGCTTAGCACAGGACTATGGCTACACCTTC.

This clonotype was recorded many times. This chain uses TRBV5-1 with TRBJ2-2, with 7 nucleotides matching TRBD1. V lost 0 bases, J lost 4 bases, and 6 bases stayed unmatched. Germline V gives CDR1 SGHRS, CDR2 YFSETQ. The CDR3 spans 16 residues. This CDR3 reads CASSLATGIGTGELFF. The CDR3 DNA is TGCGCCAGCAGCTTGGCGACAGGGATCGGCACCGGGGAGCTGTTTTTT.

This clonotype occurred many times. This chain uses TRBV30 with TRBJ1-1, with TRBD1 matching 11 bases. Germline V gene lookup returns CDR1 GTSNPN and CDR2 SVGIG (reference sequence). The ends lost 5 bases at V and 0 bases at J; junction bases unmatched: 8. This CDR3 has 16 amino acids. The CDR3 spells CAWVGQGAIMNTEAFF. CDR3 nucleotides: TGTGCCTGGGTAGGACAGGGGGCCATAATGAACACTGAAGCTTTCTTT.